The sequence of this T cell receptor beta chain was determined in a study of radiation and T cells in renal cell carcinoma. In its sample, this clone was seen a few times. The repertoire was sequenced with immunoSEQ multiplex PCR; TCRdb's copy has only in-frame clones and lacks some. Of some 64,000 clones listed, 70% to 80% were seen once; the top ten hold roughly 7.5%. CDR3 size: 16 residues. The V end was cut by 3 bases, the J end by 1 base, with 15 bases between. CDR1 and CDR2 from the germline V gene are LNHNV and YYDKDF (reference sequence). The time point here: blood 4 weeks post-SBRT, at nephrectomy. Regarding treatment: 15 Gy SBRT to primary tumor, nephrectomy 4 weeks later.

Sample: blood, taken from a patient whose treatment included radiotherapy and nephrectomy. The clonotype comes from a man aged 55-75 years with renal cell carcinoma. The genes are TRBV15 and TRBJ2-5; D may be TRBD2 (6 bases). CDR3 DNA: TGTGCCACCAGCAGGCATTGGACGGGACTCCAAGAGACCCAGTACTTC. It is translated as CATSRHWTGLQETQYF. Using reference TRBV15 and TRBJ2-5 for the parts outside the CDR3, the full variable domain is DAMVIQNPRYQVTQFGKPVTLSCSQTLNHNVMYWYQQKSSQAPKLLFHYYDKDFNNEADTPDNFQSRRPNTSFCFLDIRSPGLGDTAMYLCATSRHWTGLQETQYFGPGTRLLVL.